This T cell receptor (beta chain) originates from a study of cytomegalovirus exposure and HLA in healthy donors. Findings of the study overall: The authors later found most CMV-associated TCR beta chains appeared HLA-restricted.

The ends were cut back, 1 base at V and 0 bases at J, with 9 bases in the middle. Germline CDR1 reads SGDLS; CDR2 reads YYNGEE. This CDR3 is built from 15 residues. This clone has only a few counts. Antigen unknown. The study ran its PCR with 60 Vbeta and 13 Jbeta primers. Profiling relied on immunoSEQ multiplex PCR, and the TCRdb table lists in-frame clones only, not all of them. The sample contains fewer than 150,000 clones, 76% of which appear only once. Source material: PBMCs. V gene TRBV9 combines with J gene TRBJ2-3; D gene ambiguous. The clonotype originates from a man aged 35 to 55 in good health and CMV-seronegative. CDR3 amino acids: CASSVWWSSTDTQYF. CDR3 nucleotide sequence: TGTGCCAGCAGCGTATGGTGGAGCAGCACAGATACGCAGTATTTT. Complete variable domain (other parts from reference TRBV9 and TRBJ2-3): DSGVTQTPKHLITATGQRVTLRCSPRSGDLSVYWYQQSLDQGLQFLIQYYNGEERAKGNILERFSAQQFPDLHSELNLSSLELGDSALYFCASSVWWSSTDTQYFGPGTRLTVL.